Listed below are T cell receptor beta chains from one sample, sequenced in a study of vaccination and CD4 T cells after COVID-19. For these TCRs, the target antigens are not known. TCRdb used MiXCR to reprocess the PCR reads, holding one entry per CDR3 protein. The table shows around 9,800 distinct CDR3 sequences, with around 23% occurring only once. The source material was CD4+ T cells from blood, cultured in vitro, sampled after SARS-CoV-2 vaccination. These receptors originate from a human donor who had recovered from COVID-19. CDR3s include the opening cysteine and the closing phenylalanine or tryptophan. The order of the fields is J gene, V gene, clone size, D gene, CDR3 DNA, CDR3 protein. The D gene is left open where the match is weak. Clone sizes are given selectively: once, few, many, or a class where the clone is expanded.

j_call: TRBJ2-1; v_call: TRBV7-9; clone_size: few; d_call: .; cdr3_nt: TGTGCCAGCAGCTTGGGGGTAGGGCCCACCAATGAGCAGTTCTTC; cdr3_aa: CASSLGVGPTNEQFF
j_call: TRBJ2-3; v_call: TRBV6-5; clone_size: medium-sized; d_call: .; cdr3_nt: TGTGCCAGCAGTTACGGAGACAAGCCCCCGCAGTATTTT; cdr3_aa: CASSYGDKPPQYF
j_call: TRBJ2-1; v_call: TRBV28; clone_size: .; d_call: TRBD1; cdr3_nt: TGTGCCAGCAGTTTACTCGGACAGGGTTTGGGGAATGAGCAGTTCTTC; cdr3_aa: CASSLLGQGLGNEQFF
j_call: TRBJ2-7; v_call: TRBV7-2; clone_size: few; d_call: .; cdr3_nt: TGTGCCAGCAGCTTAGCCCCGTGGGGTCGCGAGCAGTACTTC; cdr3_aa: CASSLAPWGREQYF
j_call: TRBJ2-5; v_call: TRBV7-2; clone_size: medium-sized; d_call: .; cdr3_nt: TGTGCCAGCAGCTTAGAGAGGGGCCCCGGGGAGACCCAGTACTTC; cdr3_aa: CASSLERGPGETQYF
j_call: TRBJ2-1; v_call: TRBV15; clone_size: few; d_call: TRBD2; cdr3_nt: TGTGCCACCAGCAGAGATGGGGGTAGCGGGAGAAATGAGCAGTTCTTC; cdr3_aa: CATSRDGGSGRNEQFF
j_call: TRBJ2-1; v_call: TRBV7-3; clone_size: once; d_call: .; cdr3_nt: TGTGCCAGCAGCTTAACGGGGGGGCCTGAGAATGAGCAGTTCTTC; cdr3_aa: CASSLTGGPENEQFF
j_call: TRBJ2-7; v_call: TRBV19; clone_size: few; d_call: .; cdr3_nt: TGTGCCAGTAGTACCCAAATAACCACCTCCTACGAGCAGTACTTC; cdr3_aa: CASSTQITTSYEQYF
j_call: TRBJ2-1; v_call: TRBV6-5; clone_size: .; d_call: .; cdr3_nt: TGTGCCAGCAGTTACTCAACTGGCTACAATGAGCAGTTCTTC; cdr3_aa: CASSYSTGYNEQFF
j_call: TRBJ2-1; v_call: TRBV28; clone_size: few; d_call: TRBD2; cdr3_nt: TGTGCCAGCAGTTTAGGACTAGCGGGCTACAATGAGCAGTTCTTC; cdr3_aa: CASSLGLAGYNEQFF
j_call: TRBJ2-1; v_call: TRBV7-8; clone_size: medium-sized; d_call: .; cdr3_nt: TGTGCCAGCAGCGCGGGATCCCACCGGGGGCAGTTCTTC; cdr3_aa: CASSAGSHRGQFF
j_call: TRBJ1-5; v_call: TRBV19; clone_size: few; d_call: .; cdr3_nt: TGTGCCAGTACCCGGACAGCTAATAGCAATCAGCCCCAGCATTTT; cdr3_aa: CASTRTANSNQPQHF
j_call: TRBJ2-1; v_call: TRBV20-1; clone_size: few; d_call: .; cdr3_nt: TGCAGTGCGCCTTCTTTTGGGGACTCCTACAATGAGCAGTTCTTC; cdr3_aa: CSAPSFGDSYNEQFF
j_call: TRBJ2-5; v_call: TRBV28; clone_size: .; d_call: TRBD1; cdr3_nt: TGTGCCAGCAGTTCTTCTCACAGGGGGCGGGAGACCCAGTACTTC; cdr3_aa: CASSSSHRGRETQYF
j_call: TRBJ1-2; v_call: TRBV10-3; clone_size: few; d_call: .; cdr3_nt: TGTGCCATCAACCCGGACGGAACTCACTATGGCTACACCTTC; cdr3_aa: CAINPDGTHYGYTF
j_call: TRBJ1-5; v_call: TRBV27; clone_size: .; d_call: .; cdr3_nt: TGTGCCAGCAGTTTACCCTATAGCAATCAGCCCCAGCATTTT; cdr3_aa: CASSLPYSNQPQHF
j_call: TRBJ1-1; v_call: TRBV19; clone_size: .; d_call: .; cdr3_nt: TGTGCCAGTAGTATAGGACGGACAGCAGTTGAAGCTTTCTTT; cdr3_aa: CASSIGRTAVEAFF
j_call: TRBJ2-5; v_call: TRBV7-9; clone_size: medium-sized; d_call: TRBD1; cdr3_nt: TGTGCCAGCAGCTTAGGGACAGGGCGGGGAGAGACCCAGTACTTC; cdr3_aa: CASSLGTGRGETQYF
j_call: TRBJ1-2; v_call: TRBV28; clone_size: .; d_call: .; cdr3_nt: TGTGCCAGCATGGGGGGCGCGAGGGGCTACACCTTC; cdr3_aa: CASMGGARGYTF
j_call: TRBJ2-5; v_call: TRBV7-2; clone_size: medium-sized; d_call: .; cdr3_nt: TGTGCCAGCAGCCCGAGGGGGCGGGAGGAGACCCAGTACTTC; cdr3_aa: CASSPRGREETQYF
j_call: TRBJ2-5; v_call: TRBV19; clone_size: few; d_call: .; cdr3_nt: TGTGCCAGTAGTATGGGGTCAGGGCCGGGGGAAGAGACCCAGTACTTC; cdr3_aa: CASSMGSGPGEETQYF
j_call: TRBJ1-5; v_call: TRBV2; clone_size: .; d_call: .; cdr3_nt: TGTGCCAGCAATCCGGGCAGCAATCAGCCCCAGCATTTT; cdr3_aa: CASNPGSNQPQHF
j_call: TRBJ1-1; v_call: TRBV28; clone_size: few; d_call: .; cdr3_nt: TGTGCCAGCAGTTTACGCGGGGGCGGCACTGAAGCTTTCTTT; cdr3_aa: CASSLRGGGTEAFF
j_call: TRBJ1-1; v_call: TRBV7-2; clone_size: .; d_call: .; cdr3_nt: TGTGCCAGCAGCTTTCAGGAGAACACTGAAGCTTTCTTT; cdr3_aa: CASSFQENTEAFF
j_call: TRBJ2-3; v_call: TRBV19; clone_size: .; d_call: TRBD2; cdr3_nt: TGTGCCAGTAGTCGGACTAGAGATACGCAGTATTTT; cdr3_aa: CASSRTRDTQYF
j_call: TRBJ2-1; v_call: TRBV7-2; clone_size: medium-sized; d_call: .; cdr3_nt: TGTGCCAGCAGCTTACGAACCGGGACAACAGTTCACAATGAGCAGTTCTTC; cdr3_aa: CASSLRTGTTVHNEQFF
j_call: TRBJ1-2; v_call: TRBV6-1; clone_size: .; d_call: TRBD1; cdr3_nt: TGTGCCAGCAGCAAAGGACAGGCAAACTATGGCTACACCTTC; cdr3_aa: CASSKGQANYGYTF
j_call: TRBJ2-5; v_call: TRBV2; clone_size: .; d_call: .; cdr3_nt: TGTGCCAGCATACTGCAAGAGACCCAGTACTTC; cdr3_aa: CASILQETQYF
j_call: TRBJ1-2; v_call: TRBV6-5; clone_size: .; d_call: .; cdr3_nt: TGTGCCAGCAGTTACTCTAGCCCAGTATCCTATGGCTACACCTTC; cdr3_aa: CASSYSSPVSYGYTF
j_call: TRBJ2-5; v_call: TRBV6-1; clone_size: few; d_call: .; cdr3_nt: TGTGCCAGCAGTCACCGTACGGAGACCCAGTACTTC; cdr3_aa: CASSHRTETQYF
j_call: TRBJ2-1; v_call: TRBV20-1; clone_size: few; d_call: TRBD2; cdr3_nt: TGCAGTGGACGGGGTGGACTAGCGGGAGGGCCCGATGAGCAGTTCTTC; cdr3_aa: CSGRGGLAGGPDEQFF